This entry lists 10 T cell receptor beta chains sequenced from one sample in a study of cytomegalovirus exposure and HLA in healthy donors. Sequencing was performed with immunoSEQ multiplex PCR; in TCRdb, only in-frame clones are kept and a portion is missing. The profile covers 160,000 or so clones, with around four fifths appearing a single time and around 2.4% taken by the ten largest. The sample taken for sequencing was PBMCs. Every receptor here comes from a man aged 25-45 years in good health and CMV-seropositive.

Here the CDR3 reads CASSLSGGVSYNEQFF. CDR3 sequence (DNA): TGTGCCAGCAGTTTATCCGGGGGGGTGTCCTACAATGAGCAGTTCTTC. The chain carries TRBV27 and TRBJ2-1, with 8 bases that match TRBD2. Germline-derived CDR1 and CDR2 are MNHEY and SMNVEV (reference sequence). Trimming removed 0 bases from V and 1 base from J; junction bases left unmatched: 2. The CDR3 sequence is 16 residues long.

In its sample, this clone was seen a few times. The genes are TRBV5-5 and TRBJ1-5; 8 bases fit TRBD1. The CDR3 totals 14 residues. Germline-derived CDR1 and CDR2 are SGHKS and YYEKEE (reference sequence). V was pared by 3 bases and J by 6 bases, with 5 bases of the junction left unmatched. The CDR3 coding sequence is TGTGCCAGCAGCTGGGGCCAGGGGGCTCAGCCCCAGCATTTT. Amino acid sequence: CASSWGQGAQPQHF.

This sequence joins TRBV6-1 and TRBJ2-1; 8 bases are shared with TRBD2. The junction had 5 bases not matched to a gene; V was cut back by 6 bases and J by 4 bases. Per the germline V gene, CDR1 is MNHNS and CDR2 is SASEGT. CDR3 length equals 14 residues. The CDR3, as DNA: TGTGCCAGCAGGGCTAGCGGGTCGTACAATGAGCAGTTCTTC. Amino acids: CASRASGSYNEQFF.

This clone showed up just once. This rearrangement joins TRBV4-3 to TRBJ2-3; 8 positions agree with TRBD2. Germline V lookup: CDR1 LGHNA, CDR2 YSLEER. This CDR3 is built from 14 residues. The V gene end was trimmed by 1 base and the J gene end by 11 bases; junction bases not matched to a gene: 8. The CDR3 protein is CASSQGSGARRQYF. The DNA of the CDR3 is TGCGCCAGCAGCCAAGGTAGCGGGGCGCGCAGGCAGTATTTT.

This clone was observed a few times. The chain combines TRBV18 with TRBJ2-5; TRBD2 might be the D (5 bases). Germline CDR1 and CDR2: KGHSH and LQKENI. Trimming took off 2 bases at V and 5 bases at J, with 9 bases between the two ends. CDR3 length: 13 residues. Written as DNA, the CDR3 is TGTGCCAGCTCACCAACGCTAGCCGAGACCCAGTACTTC. As protein: CASSPTLAETQYF. Supplemented by reference TRBV18 and TRBJ2-5, the full variable domain reads NAGVMQNPRHLVRRRGQEARLRCSPMKGHSHVYWYRQLPEEGLKFMVYLQKENIIDESGMPKERFSAEFPKEGPSILRIQQVVRGDSAAYFCASSPTLAETQYFGPGTRLLVL.

This rearrangement joins TRBV27 to TRBJ1-5; perhaps TRBD1 as D (6 bases). Trimming pared 0 bases from V and 0 bases from J, leaving 18 bases between. Germline CDR1 MNHEY, CDR2 SMNVEV (reference sequence). This CDR3 comprises 19 residues. The CDR3, as DNA: TGTGCCAGCAGTTTATCGAAACAAACGACAGGCCATAGCAATCAGCCCCAGCATTTT. Protein: CASSLSKQTTGHSNQPQHF.

The chain has TRBV30 and TRBJ1-1, with TRBD1 matching 9 bases. This CDR3 spans 14 amino acids. V lost 0 bases, J lost 4 bases, and 3 bases stayed unmatched. Germline V CDR1 and CDR2: GTSNPN, SVGIG (reference sequence). The CDR3 sequence is CAWSVRTGVTEAFF. The CDR3 coding sequence is TGTGCCTGGAGTGTACGGACAGGGGTCACTGAAGCTTTCTTT.

This clone has more than one count but fewer than ten. The same CDR3 is also encoded by other DNA sequences in this sample. The CDR3 loop is CASSLDRSPLHF. Written as DNA, the CDR3 is TGTGCCAGCAGCTTAGATCGTTCACCCCTCCACTTT. The chain links TRBV7-2 to TRBJ1-6; D gene uncertain. The CDR3 has 12 amino acids. Germline V CDR1 and CDR2: SGHTA, FQGNSA. V lost 1 base and J 9 bases, leaving 4 bases between the germline ends. The full variable domain, rest sourced from reference TRBV7-2 and TRBJ1-6, is GAGVSQSPSNKVTEKGKDVELRCDPISGHTALYWYRQSLGQGLEFLIYFQGNSAPDKSGLPSDRFSAERTGGSVSTLTIQRTQQEDSAVYLCASSLDRSPLHFGNGTRLTVT.

The V and J genes are TRBV13 and TRBJ1-4; 8 bases match TRBD1. The germline V gene encodes CDR1 PRHDT and CDR2 FYEKMQ (reference sequence). V shed 0 bases and J 7 bases; nucleotides not matched to a gene: 4. The CDR3 loop spans 15 amino acids. CDR3 in amino acids: CASSLGGQGSEKLFF. For the CDR3, the DNA is TGTGCCAGCAGCTTAGGAGGACAGGGTTCTGAAAAACTGTTTTTT.

This clone was detected only a few times. The J gene is TRBJ1-1, the V gene TRBV28; D not resolved. CDR1 is MDHEN and CDR2 is SYDVKM in the germline V gene. Trimming shortened V by 2 bases and J by 6 bases, and 19 bases separated the two germline ends. The length of the CDR3 is 16 residues. CDR3 amino acids: CASSLPSGSYLAEAFF. Written as DNA, the CDR3 is TGTGCCAGCAGTTTACCCTCGGGGTCTTACCTAGCTGAAGCTTTCTTT.